The entry below describes one T cell receptor beta chain. Its antigen is currently unknown. CDR1 is MNHEY, CDR2 SVGAGI, per germline. V lost 6 bases, J lost 4 bases, and 12 bases lay in between. This CDR3 spans 13 amino acids. The data derive from a study of shared clonotypes between healthy human individuals. Whole-study findings and limits: Even with large depth, rarefaction showed that sorted-subset sequencing was incomplete.

In the authors' workflow: ImmunoSEQ yielded junction-only sequences lacking quality scores, so filtering differed. TCRdb's copy holds only in-frame clones and misses some; the assay was immunoSEQ multiplex PCR. V, J and clone size derive from that table, while D and trimming were established from the DNA sequence. This sample carries under 130,000 clones, 67% of them seen once, and the ten largest clones take roughly 22%. V is TRBV6-5 and J is TRBJ1-2, with D maybe TRBD1 (6 bases). Material for sequencing was memory CD8+ T cells sorted from blood. Subset denoted: CD45RO+ cells pooled with CCR7-negative TemRA cells. This TCR derives from a woman under 40 in good health. DNA of the CDR3: TGTGCCAGCAGCCCCGGGGGCGTCTATGGCTACACCTTC. It is translated as CASSPGGVYGYTF.